These 31 T cell receptor beta chains were sequenced from one sample in a study of blood T cell repertoires in COVID-19. Clones were read by immunoSEQ multiplex PCR, and TCRdb kept only the in-frame ones, dropping some. Of 190,000 or so clones in the sample, approximately 90% were seen once. The sample taken for sequencing was PBMCs or T cells enriched from blood (not recorded which). The receptors originated from a man younger than 45 who had recovered from COVID-19.

The chain links TRBV6-5 to TRBJ1-2, with 9 nucleotides matching TRBD1. V shed 6 bases and J 2 bases; nucleotides not matched to a gene: 4. Germline CDR1 and CDR2: MNHEY and SVGAGI. The CDR3 is made up of 14 amino acids. This CDR3 is CASRWGQGNYGYTF. The CDR3 bases are TGTGCCAGCAGATGGGGACAGGGAAACTATGGCTACACCTTC.

The chain is built from TRBV6-1 and TRBJ1-2; D remains ambiguous. V gave up 2 bases and J gave up 2 bases, with 6 bases separating them. CDR3 length: 13 residues. Germline loops: CDR1 MNHNS, CDR2 SASEGT. CDR3 nucleotides: TGTGCCAGCAGTGAACAGATGAACTATGGCTACACCTTC. Its translation is CASSEQMNYGYTF.

This rearrangement joins TRBV15 to TRBJ2-7; D gene uncertain. The CDR3 spans 11 residues. Germline V gene lookup returns CDR1 LNHNV and CDR2 YYDKDF (reference sequence). With 0 bases removed from V and 7 bases from J, the gap between germline ends came to 4 bases. Here the CDR3 reads CATSRESEQYF. CDR3 nucleotides: TGTGCCACCAGCAGAGAGAGTGAGCAGTACTTC.

The V gene is TRBV6-6, the J gene TRBJ1-2; 10 positions match TRBD1. Germline assignment: CDR1 MNHNY and CDR2 SVGAGI (reference sequence). V gave up 6 bases and J gave up 3 bases; unmatched junction bases: 7. The CDR3 is made up of 15 amino acids. In DNA, the CDR3 is TGTGCCAGCAGCCCCGGGACAGGGGAGGACTATGGCTACACCTTC. Protein: CASSPGTGEDYGYTF.

This clone showed up just once. This chain uses TRBV5-4 with TRBJ2-1, with 9 positions matching TRBD2. Germline CDR1 and CDR2: SGHNT and YYREEE (reference sequence). The CDR3 has 16 residues. The J segment lost 9 bases and the V segment lost 4 bases, leaving 14 bases of the junction unmatched. CDR3 bases: TGTGCCAGCAGCCCTCCCGGGACTAGCTTTTATACTGAGCAGTTCTTC. Protein: CASSPPGTSFYTEQFF.

This rearrangement joins TRBV7-8 to TRBJ2-1; D ambiguous. This CDR3 is built from 14 residues. Germline V gene data show CDR1 as SGHVS and CDR2 as FQNEAQ. V lost 4 bases, J lost 0 bases, and 7 bases lay in between. The CDR3 sequence: CASSYRSSYNEQFF. In DNA form, the CDR3 reads TGTGCCAGCAGCTACCGTAGCTCCTACAATGAGCAGTTCTTC.

This chain connects TRBV7-9 to TRBJ2-1, with D possibly matching TRBD1 (5 bases). Between the trimmed V and J ends, which lost 5 bases and 2 bases, there was a span of 13 bases. CDR3 length: 15 amino acids. Germline loops: CDR1 SEHNR, CDR2 FQNEAQ (reference sequence). CDR3 protein: CASSPWGQTYNEQFF. In nucleotides, the CDR3 is TGTGCCAGCAGCCCCTGGGGCCAGACCTACAATGAGCAGTTCTTC.

The rearrangement links TRBV7-9 to TRBJ1-4; TRBD1 matches 7 bases. The CDR3 extends over 15 amino acids. V lost 5 bases to trimming and J lost 2 bases; unmatched junction nucleotides: 5. Germline CDR1 is SEHNR and CDR2 is FQNEAQ (reference sequence). CDR3 coding DNA: TGTGCCAGCAGCCCGACAGGGAATACTAATGAAAAACTGTTTTTT. As protein: CASSPTGNTNEKLFF.

The chain recombines TRBV13 with TRBJ2-7; tentative D call: TRBD2 (6 bases). V lost 1 base and J lost 6, with 13 bases in between. The CDR3 consists of 14 residues. Germline V gene sequence: CDR1 PRHDT, CDR2 FYEKMQ (reference sequence). This chain's CDR3 is CASSLAGEGGEQYF. CDR3 DNA: TGTGCCAGCAGCTTAGCGGGAGAGGGAGGCGAGCAGTACTTC.

The V and J genes are TRBV11-2 and TRBJ2-3, with 7 bases lining up with TRBD2. The CDR3 loop spans 13 amino acids. Germline values: CDR1 SGHAT, CDR2 FQNNGV. V lost 3 bases and J lost 10; bases outside the gene matches: 7. The CDR3 loop reads CASSFDRGDAQYF. The CDR3 bases are TGTGCCAGCAGCTTTGACCGGGGGGATGCGCAGTATTTT.

The V and J genes are TRBV15 and TRBJ2-1; D perhaps matches TRBD2 (6 bases). This CDR3 comprises 14 residues. Germline V CDR1 and CDR2: LNHNV, YYDKDF (reference sequence). The V end lost 1 base, the J end lost 3 bases, and 7 bases lay between the germline ends. The CDR3 protein is CATSRGGVYNEQFF. DNA of the CDR3: TGTGCCACCAGCAGAGGCGGGGTCTACAATGAGCAGTTCTTC.

The J gene is TRBJ1-2, the V gene TRBV12-3 or TRBV12-4; 8 bases match TRBD1. This CDR3 spans 13 amino acids. The trim removed 3 bases at V and 3 bases at J, leaving 0 bases unmatched. Here the CDR3 DNA reads TGTGCCAGCAGTTTGGGACAGGACTATGGCTACACCTTC. This sequence encodes CASSLGQDYGYTF.

The rearrangement links TRBV19 to TRBJ1-3, with D uncertain. The length of the CDR3 is 14 residues. The germline V gene encodes CDR1 LNHDA and CDR2 SQIVND (reference sequence). Between the trimmed V and J ends, which lost 7 bases and 2 bases, there was a span of 12 bases. The chain's CDR3 is CASTGGGPGNTIYF. Here the CDR3 DNA reads TGTGCCAGTACCGGAGGTGGACCTGGAAACACCATATATTTT. The whole variable domain, remainder taken from reference TRBV19 and TRBJ1-3, is DGGITQSPKYLFRKEGQNVTLSCEQNLNHDAMYWYRQDPGQGLRLIYYSQIVNDFQKGDIAEGYSVSREKKESFPLTVTSAQKNPTAFYLCASTGGGPGNTIYFGEGSWLTVV.

V usage is TRBV7-2 and J usage is TRBJ2-1; 9 bases match TRBD2. The V and J ends lost 5 bases and 6 bases, in that order; junction bases with no gene match: 11. CDR1 is SGHTA and CDR2 is FQGNSA in the germline V gene. This CDR3 comprises 16 residues. CDR3 amino acids: CASSKIRAGGINEQFF. The CDR3 DNA reads TGTGCCAGCAGCAAGATTCGAGCGGGGGGAATCAATGAGCAGTTCTTC. Using reference TRBV7-2 and TRBJ2-1 for the parts outside the CDR3, the full variable domain is GAGVSQSPSNKVTEKGKDVELRCDPISGHTALYWYRQSLGQGLEFLIYFQGNSAPDKSGLPSDRFSAERTGGSVSTLTIQRTQQEDSAVYLCASSKIRAGGINEQFFGPGTRLTVL.

This chain joins TRBV27 and TRBJ2-7; 10 bases are shared with TRBD1. CDR3 length: 15 residues. V was pared by 11 bases and J by 5 bases, with 15 bases of the junction left unmatched. Germline assignment: CDR1 MNHEY and CDR2 SMNVEV (reference sequence). The CDR3 DNA reads as TGTGCCGTAGAGCACGGGACAGGGGTTTGCGACGAGCAGTACTTC. Translating gives CAVEHGTGVCDEQYF.

In DNA form, the CDR3 reads TGTGCCAGCTCACAGAAGGGGTCGACTGAAGCTTTCTTT. It translates to CASSQKGSTEAFF. The rearrangement joins TRBV18 to TRBJ1-1, with a tentative D call TRBD1 (5 bases). The CDR3 is 13 amino acids. The germline V gene has CDR1 KGHSH and CDR2 LQKENI. The ends were cut back, 4 bases at V and 5 bases at J, with 11 bases in the middle. Together with reference TRBV18 and TRBJ1-1, the CDR3 gives the full variable domain: NAGVMQNPRHLVRRRGQEARLRCSPMKGHSHVYWYRQLPEEGLKFMVYLQKENIIDESGMPKERFSAEFPKEGPSILRIQQVVRGDSAAYFCASSQKGSTEAFFGQGTRLTVV.

This clone has more than one count but fewer than ten. The chain has TRBV27 and TRBJ1-5; D gene ambiguous. This CDR3 comprises 14 residues. CDR1 is MNHEY and CDR2 is SMNVEV in the germline V gene (reference sequence). The V end was cut by 0 bases, the J end by 5 bases, with 8 bases between. CDR3 DNA: TGTGCCAGCAGTTTATCGAGGAGCGATCAGCCCCAGCATTTT. Translated: CASSLSRSDQPQHF.

V is TRBV4-1 and J is TRBJ1-4, with a weak D call TRBD1 (6 bases). This CDR3 is 16 amino acids long. Germline CDR1 is MGHRA and CDR2 is YSYEKL. The ends were cut back, 1 base at V and 7 bases at J, with 16 bases in the middle. The CDR3 protein is CASSQGLRQVGEKLFF. DNA of the CDR3: TGCGCCAGCAGCCAAGGGCTTCGACAGGTCGGTGAAAAACTGTTTTTT.

The rearrangement joins TRBV28 to TRBJ1-2; no reliable D call. CDR1 and CDR2 (germline): MDHEN, SYDVKM. The CDR3 runs 12 residues. The V end lost 5 bases, the J end lost 0 bases, and 4 bases lay between the germline ends. The CDR3 DNA follows: TGTGCCAGCAGTCGAGCTAACTATGGCTACACCTTC. Protein: CASSRANYGYTF.

CDR3 nucleotide sequence: TGTGCCAGCAGCCAAGACAGCGTTTATAATTCACCCCTCCACTTT. This encodes CASSQDSVYNSPLHF. The V gene is TRBV14, the J gene TRBJ1-6; D gene unclear. CDR1 is SGHDN, CDR2 FVKESK, per germline. This CDR3 is built from 15 residues. V lost 0 bases to trimming and J lost 4 bases, with 7 bases between them.

This chain joins TRBV5-6 and TRBJ2-7; D might be TRBD1 (6 bases). The ends were cut back, 2 bases at V and 2 bases at J, with 14 bases in the middle. The V gene's germline CDR1 is SGHDT and CDR2 YYEEEE. The CDR3 is 15 amino acids. CDR3 sequence reads: CASSFTGLGTYEQYF. As DNA, the CDR3 is TGTGCCAGCAGCTTTACAGGGTTAGGGACCTACGAGCAGTACTTC.

This chain links TRBV4-1 with TRBJ1-2; D perhaps matches TRBD1 (6 bases). The CDR3 is 15 residues long. Germline CDR1 reads MGHRA; CDR2 reads YSYEKL. The V end lost 0 bases, the J end lost 4 bases, and 12 bases lay between the germline ends. CDR3 coding DNA: TGCGCCAGCAGCCAAGAAGGGGGTCCATCCTATGGCTACACCTTC. It specifies CASSQEGGPSYGYTF.

This chain uses TRBV7-2 with TRBJ2-3; 10 nucleotides match TRBD2. V lost 5 bases, J lost 3 bases, and 11 bases stayed unmatched. From germline, CDR1 is SGHTA and CDR2 FQGNSA. The CDR3 loop spans 17 amino acids. DNA for the CDR3: TGTGCCAGCAGCCCCCTAGCGGGAGTGGTGGTGACAGATACGCAGTATTTT. Translating gives CASSPLAGVVVTDTQYF. The whole variable domain, filled in from reference TRBV7-2 and TRBJ2-3, reads GAGVSQSPSNKVTEKGKDVELRCDPISGHTALYWYRQSLGQGLEFLIYFQGNSAPDKSGLPSDRFSAERTGGSVSTLTIQRTQQEDSAVYLCASSPLAGVVVTDTQYFGPGTRLTVL.

The V and J genes are TRBV27 and TRBJ2-6, with D tentatively TRBD1 (5 bases). Germline V gives CDR1 MNHEY, CDR2 SMNVEV (reference sequence). Trimming left V 0 bases short and J 4 bases short, with 7 bases between. This CDR3 comprises 15 residues. The CDR3 spells CASSLSGAGANVLTF. CDR3 nucleotide sequence: TGTGCCAGCAGTTTATCTGGGGCCGGGGCCAACGTCCTGACTTTC.

The chain couples TRBV7-2 to TRBJ1-6, with 8 bases identical to TRBD1. The CDR3 is made up of 15 amino acids. The germline V gene has CDR1 SGHTA and CDR2 FQGNSA. Unmatched junction bases numbered 5, after V lost 1 base and J lost 9 bases. CDR3 nucleotides: TGTGCCAGCAGCTTAGGGCCAGGGGGCGCTTCACCCCTCCACTTT. It specifies CASSLGPGGASPLHF.

The chain couples TRBV19 to TRBJ2-3, with TRBD1 as a possible D gene (6 bases). Trimming removed 7 bases from V and 0 bases from J, with 11 bases in between. CDR1 is LNHDA, CDR2 SQIVND, per germline (reference sequence). This CDR3 is built from 14 residues. The CDR3 nucleotides are TGTGCCAGTAATCCGGGACACAGCACAGATACGCAGTATTTT. It specifies CASNPGHSTDTQYF.

The chain uses TRBV9 and TRBJ2-3, with 10 bases aligning to TRBD2. After removal of 0 bases from V and 3 bases from J, the junction contained 10 bases not matched to a gene. CDR3 length equals 18 residues. Germline V gene lookup returns CDR1 SGDLS and CDR2 YYNGEE. CDR3 bases: TGTGCCAGCAGCGTAGAGCTGTATGGACTAGCGGAGACAGATACGCAGTATTTT. This translates into CASSVELYGLAETDTQYF.

The chain couples TRBV13 to TRBJ2-7, with TRBD2 identical over 9 bases. This CDR3 is built from 17 residues. V dropped 4 bases and J dropped 0; count of bases not matched to a gene: 10. In germline, CDR1 is PRHDT, CDR2 FYEKMQ (reference sequence). Here the CDR3 DNA reads TGTGCCAGCAGCTCCGGGACTAGCAGCTTCCCCTCCTACGAGCAGTACTTC. Translating gives CASSSGTSSFPSYEQYF.

V and J are TRBV9 and TRBJ2-2; TRBD1 matches at 8 bases. J was trimmed by 1 base and V by 10 bases; bases with no gene match: 12. Germline V lookup: CDR1 SGDLS, CDR2 YYNGEE. CDR3 length: 16 amino acids. The CDR3 bases are TGTGCCGACCAGACAGGGGCTAGCGTGAACACCGGGGAGCTGTTTTTT. The encoded protein is CADQTGASVNTGELFF.

The rearrangement joins TRBV7-8 to TRBJ1-3; weak D call: TRBD1 (6 bases). Germline-derived CDR1 and CDR2 are SGHVS and FQNEAQ. This CDR3 is 17 amino acids long. The ends were cut back, 5 bases at V and 0 bases at J, with 17 bases in the middle. The CDR3: CASSPGFKTGSGNTIYF. The CDR3 DNA is TGTGCCAGCAGCCCAGGCTTTAAGACAGGCTCTGGAAACACCATATATTTT.

CDR3 loop: CASMRGSFDEQFF. CDR3 in DNA: TGTGCCAGCATGCGAGGGAGCTTCGATGAGCAGTTCTTC. The V call is TRBV27, the J call TRBJ2-1, with D possibly matching TRBD2 (5 bases). This CDR3 is built from 13 residues. V was cut by 7 bases and J by 8 bases, with 15 bases left in between. Germline values: CDR1 MNHEY, CDR2 SMNVEV (reference sequence).